The rows below give T cell receptor beta chains drawn from one sample of a study of CD8 T cells in Susac syndrome. In TCRdb, the immunoSEQ multiplex PCR reads were re-called with MiXCR into one record per CDR3 protein. The profile shows approximately 110,000 distinct CDR3 sequences, approximately 93% of them singletons. Sequencing input: CD8+ T cells from PBMCs. The receptors shown here come from a human donor with multiple sclerosis. CDR3s include the opening cysteine and the closing phenylalanine or tryptophan. D genes are given only for firm matches. Size is omitted from some rows. Given values are once, few, many or a class for expanded clones.

v_call	j_call	d_call	clone_size	cdr3_nt	cdr3_aa
TRBV10-1	TRBJ2-7	TRBD1	once	TGCGCCAGCAGTGATATCGCTACAGGGGGGTACGAGCAGTACTTC	CASSDIATGGYEQYF
TRBV3-1	TRBJ2-5	TRBD2	NA	TGTGCCAGCAGCCGCGGGGGTAACCAAGAGACCCAGTACTTC	CASSRGGNQETQYF
TRBV28	TRBJ1-1	NA	NA	TGTGCCACCATACCCCAGGCGTTGAACACTGAAGCTTTCTTT	CATIPQALNTEAFF
TRBV6-1	TRBJ1-6	NA	NA	TGTGCCAGCAGTGAAGGGCCGGGACGCTCTTCGCCCCTCCACTTT	CASSEGPGRSSPLHF
TRBV7-9	TRBJ2-2	NA	NA	TGTGCCAGCAGCTCCGCTCCCGTGTCATCGAACACCGGGGAGCTGTTTTTT	CASSSAPVSSNTGELFF
TRBV7-8	TRBJ2-7	TRBD1	NA	TGTGCCAGCAGCTTAGGGGGACAGGGTTACGAGCAGTACTTC	CASSLGGQGYEQYF
TRBV29-1	TRBJ2-1	TRBD2	NA	TGCCTAGCGGGTAGCAATGAGCAGTTCTTC	CLAGSNEQFF
TRBV4-1	TRBJ2-5	NA	NA	TGCGCCAGCAGCCGACAGGCGCTCGAACAAGAGACCCAGTACTTC	CASSRQALEQETQYF
TRBV12-5	TRBJ2-2	TRBD1	NA	TGTGCTAGTGGTTTGGTACACAGGGGGCTAAGAGACACCGGGGAGCTGTTTTTT	CASGLVHRGLRDTGELFF
TRBV19	TRBJ1-5	TRBD1	NA	TGTGCCAGTAGTACCGGACAGGGCAGCAATCAGCCCCAGCATTTT	CASSTGQGSNQPQHF
TRBV30	TRBJ2-1	TRBD1	NA	TGTGCCTGGAGTAAGGGACAGGGGTACAATGAGCAGTTCTTC	CAWSKGQGYNEQFF
TRBV29-1	TRBJ2-3	NA	NA	TGCAGCGTTGATGGGGGGAGCACAGATACGCAGTATTTT	CSVDGGSTDTQYF
TRBV20-1	TRBJ1-6	TRBD1	NA	TGCAGTGCTAGAGACCGACAGGGGAATTCACCCCTCCACTTT	CSARDRQGNSPLHF
TRBV2	TRBJ1-3	TRBD1	NA	TGTGCCAGCCAGGGGGCTGGAAACACCATATATTTT	CASQGAGNTIYF
TRBV15	TRBJ1-2	TRBD1	NA	TGTGCCACCAGCAGAGATCGGGACAGGGAAGGCTACACCTTC	CATSRDRDREGYTF
TRBV19	TRBJ1-4	NA	NA	TGTGCCAGTAGTATAGGGCAGGCTCGACTGTTTTTT	CASSIGQARLFF
TRBV12-5	TRBJ2-1	TRBD2	NA	TGTGCTAGTGGACCGGGACTAGCGGGAGGGCCGGGGGTATACAATGAGCAGTTCTTC	CASGPGLAGGPGVYNEQFF
TRBV12-3/TRBV12-4	TRBJ2-3	NA	NA	TGTGCCAGCAGTTTACCCCGGGTCTCCACAGATACGCAGTATTTT	CASSLPRVSTDTQYF
TRBV28	TRBJ2-3	NA	NA	TGTGCCAGCAGTTCGTACGAGTCGGACACAGATACGCAGTATTTT	CASSSYESDTDTQYF
TRBV30	TRBJ2-5	TRBD2	NA	TGTGCCTGGAGTGGCGGGGGGAACCAAGAGACCCAGTACTTC	CAWSGGGNQETQYF
TRBV15	TRBJ1-5	NA	NA	TGTGCCACCAGGGCCAACACGGGAATTCAGCCCCAGCATTTT	CATRANTGIQPQHF
TRBV12-3/TRBV12-4	TRBJ2-1	NA	NA	TGTGCCAGCAGGGGACCACTTTACAATGAGCAGTTCTTC	CASRGPLYNEQFF
TRBV11-2	TRBJ2-1	TRBD2	NA	TGTGCCAGCAGCACGGGAGGGGTTAAGAATGAGCAGTTCTTC	CASSTGGVKNEQFF
TRBV7-9	TRBJ2-2	NA	NA	TGTGCCAGCACCCTGAGGAATACCGGGGAGCTGTTTTTT	CASTLRNTGELFF
TRBV7-3	TRBJ1-5	NA	NA	TGTGCCAGCAGCGCATATGGGGATCAGCCCCAGCATTTT	CASSAYGDQPQHF
TRBV25-1	TRBJ1-1	TRBD1	NA	TGTGCCAGCAGTGCCTGGACAGGGCCTGAAGCTTTCTTT	CASSAWTGPEAFF
TRBV7-6	TRBJ2-3	NA	NA	TGTGCCAGCAGCTTAGCGCATACCGGACCTAGGGATACGCAGTATTTT	CASSLAHTGPRDTQYF
TRBV5-6	TRBJ2-1	TRBD2	NA	TGTGCCAGCAGCATATGGGGGGCGGGAGGCCCTTACAATGAGCAGTTCTTC	CASSIWGAGGPYNEQFF
TRBV9	TRBJ2-7	NA	NA	TGTGCCAGCAGCGTAGGGACACCGAGCTCCTACGAGCAGTACTTC	CASSVGTPSSYEQYF
TRBV29-1	TRBJ2-1	TRBD2	NA	TGCAGCGCCCAGCGGGGTTACAATGAGCAGTTCTTC	CSAQRGYNEQFF
TRBV13	TRBJ2-1	TRBD2	NA	TGTGCCAGCAGCGAGAGAAGCGGGAGAGGTGATGAGCAGTTCTTC	CASSERSGRGDEQFF
TRBV23-1	TRBJ1-2	NA	once	TGCGCCAGCAGTCATGGGGGGCGCTCCTATGGCTACACCTTC	CASSHGGRSYGYTF
TRBV6-4	TRBJ2-5	NA	NA	TGTGCCAGCAGTCGGACAGCAGAAGAGACCCAGTACTTC	CASSRTAEETQYF
TRBV27	TRBJ2-1	NA	NA	TGTGCCAGCAGTTCACCTCCGGGACCCGGGAATGAGCAGTTCTTC	CASSSPPGPGNEQFF
TRBV11-2	TRBJ2-3	TRBD2	NA	TGTGCCAGCAGCACCTCGGGGAGGGGTCGAGATACGCAGTATTTT	CASSTSGRGRDTQYF
TRBV20-1	TRBJ1-2	NA	NA	TGCAGTGCTCGAGACCAGACACGGGAAGGCTATGGCTACACCTTC	CSARDQTREGYGYTF
TRBV2	TRBJ2-1	NA	NA	TGTGCCAGCAGAGAAGGGCAAAGCTCCTACAATGAGCAGTTCTTC	CASREGQSSYNEQFF
TRBV5-6	TRBJ2-5	NA	NA	TGTGCCAGCAGCTTGCGGCTAGCGTACCAAGAGACCCAGTACTTC	CASSLRLAYQETQYF
TRBV9	TRBJ2-5	NA	NA	TGTGCCAGCAGCGTAGCAGGAAGAGGGGCTCAAGAGACCCAGTACTTC	CASSVAGRGAQETQYF
TRBV6-1	TRBJ1-1	TRBD1	NA	TGTGCCACCAACAGGTGTAGGAAGCACAGGGGATTCCTATACACTGAAGCTTTCTTT	CATNRCRKHRGFLYTEAFF
TRBV13	TRBJ2-1	TRBD2	NA	TGTGCCAGCAGCTCCCGGGGTAGCGGGAGCGATGAGCAGTTCTTC	CASSSRGSGSDEQFF
TRBV10-3	TRBJ2-7	TRBD1	NA	TGTGCCATCAGTGAGACCCCCGGGACAGGCCGGTACGAGCAGTACTTC	CAISETPGTGRYEQYF
TRBV18	TRBJ2-5	TRBD1	NA	TGTGCCAGCTCACGTCCTGGACAGGCTCAAGAGACCCAGTACTTC	CASSRPGQAQETQYF
TRBV5-6	TRBJ2-6	NA	NA	TGTGCCAGCAGCTTGGCCGGGCGGCCGAGCTCTGGGGCCAACGTCCTGACTTTC	CASSLAGRPSSGANVLTF